The TCR beta chain under discussion was sequenced for a study of response to subunit inactivated influenza vaccine. Findings and limits, study-wide: Only a handful of new T cells, the authors suggested, are recruited with each seasonal influenza vaccination.

Germline CDR1 and CDR2: MGHRA and YSYEKL. CDR3 length: 12 residues. V shed 0 bases and J shed 5 bases, with 5 bases lying between them. TCRdb ran MiXCR on the RT-PCR reads and lists one entry per CDR3 protein. In the table there are 600,000 to 850,000 distinct CDR3 sequences, approximately 15% of which are singletons. This clonotype was observed a handful of times. Its antigen remains unidentified. This sequence originates from a man between 50 and 59 years old who received an inactivated influenza vaccine. The source was PBMCs from blood, collected less than 15 days before vaccination. V gene TRBV4-1 combines with J gene TRBJ2-7; D possibly corresponds to TRBD2 (5 bases). The CDR3 reads CASSQEGDEQYF. The CDR3 nucleotides are TGCGCCAGCAGCCAAGAGGGAGACGAGCAGTACTTC.